A selection of T cell receptor beta chains follows, all from one sample in a study of PD-1 blockade in classical Hodgkin lymphoma. The repertoire was sequenced with immunoSEQ multiplex PCR; TCRdb's copy has only in-frame clones and lacks some. The sample carries over 7,000 clones, about four fifths recorded once. Specimen: peripheral blood mononuclear cells (PBMCs), collected before the second cycle of nivolumab. These receptors came from a human donor with classical Hodgkin lymphoma. CDR3s include the opening cysteine and the closing phenylalanine or tryptophan. A D gene is named only where the DNA matches it firmly. Clone size is stated in some rows and not others, as once, few, many or a class when expanded.

D gene: TRBD1; V gene: TRBV27; J gene: TRBJ1-1; clone size: once; CDR3 length: 15; CDR3 DNA: TGTGCCAGCAGTTTAGAGGGGACAGTGAACACTGAAGCTTTCTTT; CDR3 protein: CASSLEGTVNTEAFF
D gene: NA; V gene: TRBV28; J gene: TRBJ2-7; clone size: NA; CDR3 length: 14; CDR3 DNA: TGTGCCAGCAGTTTAGCGGGGACAGAGCGCGAGCAGTACTTC; CDR3 protein: CASSLAGTEREQYF
D gene: NA; V gene: TRBV7-2; J gene: TRBJ2-2; clone size: NA; CDR3 length: 15; CDR3 DNA: TGTGCCAGCAGCTTAGTCCTTACTAGCACCGGGGAGCTGTTTTTT; CDR3 protein: CASSLVLTSTGELFF
D gene: TRBD1; V gene: TRBV6-6; J gene: TRBJ1-6; clone size: NA; CDR3 length: 15; CDR3 DNA: TGTGCCAGCAGTTACTCAGGGACAGGGGATTCACCCCTCCACTTT; CDR3 protein: CASSYSGTGDSPLHF
D gene: TRBD2; V gene: TRBV6-1; J gene: TRBJ2-5; clone size: large; CDR3 length: 14; CDR3 DNA: TGTGCCAGCAGTAGACTAGCGGCACAAGAGACCCAGTACTTC; CDR3 protein: CASSRLAAQETQYF
D gene: NA; V gene: TRBV7-2; J gene: TRBJ2-3; clone size: few; CDR3 length: 11; CDR3 DNA: TGTGCCAGCAGCTATACAGATACGCAGTATTTT; CDR3 protein: CASSYTDTQYF
D gene: NA; V gene: TRBV5-5; J gene: TRBJ2-7; clone size: NA; CDR3 length: 13; CDR3 DNA: TGTGCCAGCAGCTTGGACACCTCCTACGAGCAGTACTTC; CDR3 protein: CASSLDTSYEQYF
D gene: TRBD1; V gene: TRBV13; J gene: TRBJ1-4; clone size: NA; CDR3 length: 16; CDR3 DNA: TGTGCCAGCAGCTTAGGCTGGACAGGAGATAATGAAAAACTGTTTTTT; CDR3 protein: CASSLGWTGDNEKLFF
D gene: NA; V gene: TRBV23-1; J gene: TRBJ1-2; clone size: once; CDR3 length: 13; CDR3 DNA: TGCGCCAGCAGTCCCGACAGAGACTATGGCTACACCTTC; CDR3 protein: CASSPDRDYGYTF
D gene: TRBD2; V gene: TRBV27; J gene: TRBJ2-7; clone size: once; CDR3 length: 20; CDR3 DNA: TGTGCCAGCAGTTTACGAGCGGGGACTAGCGGGAGTCCCTACTACTACGAGCAGTACTTC; CDR3 protein: CASSLRAGTSGSPYYYEQYF
D gene: NA; V gene: TRBV23-1; J gene: TRBJ2-7; clone size: NA; CDR3 length: 15; CDR3 DNA: TGCGCCAGCAGTCAATCCCCTAACCCCGTTTACGAGCAGTACTTC; CDR3 protein: CASSQSPNPVYEQYF
D gene: NA; V gene: TRBV5-6; J gene: TRBJ1-6; clone size: few; CDR3 length: 15; CDR3 DNA: TGTGCCAGCAGCTTGGAGGGGAAGTATAATTCACCCCTCCACTTT; CDR3 protein: CASSLEGKYNSPLHF
D gene: NA; V gene: TRBV29-1; J gene: TRBJ2-7; clone size: NA; CDR3 length: 12; CDR3 DNA: TGCAGCGTTGAAACAGGGTACAACGAGCAGTACTTC; CDR3 protein: CSVETGYNEQYF
D gene: NA; V gene: TRBV7-2; J gene: TRBJ1-5; clone size: few; CDR3 length: 14; CDR3 DNA: TGTGCCAGCAGCTTGGGGGACAAGAATCAGCCCCAGCATTTT; CDR3 protein: CASSLGDKNQPQHF
D gene: NA; V gene: TRBV27; J gene: TRBJ2-1; clone size: NA; CDR3 length: 14; CDR3 DNA: TGTGCCAGCTCAACGGGGGAAACCTACAATGAGCAGTTCTTC; CDR3 protein: CASSTGETYNEQFF
D gene: NA; V gene: TRBV11-2; J gene: TRBJ2-1; clone size: NA; CDR3 length: 13; CDR3 DNA: TGTGCCAGCAGCTTACAGCCGCACGGTGAGCAGTTCTTC; CDR3 protein: CASSLQPHGEQFF
D gene: NA; V gene: TRBV28; J gene: TRBJ2-3; clone size: NA; CDR3 length: 13; CDR3 DNA: TGTGCCAGCAAGGGCGGTTCCACAGATACGCAGTATTTT; CDR3 protein: CASKGGSTDTQYF
D gene: NA; V gene: TRBV28; J gene: TRBJ1-2; clone size: NA; CDR3 length: 13; CDR3 DNA: TGTGCCAGCAGTTTCGGTCAGAACTATGGCTACACCTTC; CDR3 protein: CASSFGQNYGYTF
D gene: TRBD1; V gene: TRBV30; J gene: TRBJ2-5; clone size: NA; CDR3 length: 15; CDR3 DNA: TGTGCCTGGACTACCCCGACAGGGGGTTCGGAGACCCAGTACTTC; CDR3 protein: CAWTTPTGGSETQYF
D gene: NA; V gene: TRBV2; J gene: TRBJ2-3; clone size: once; CDR3 length: 12; CDR3 DNA: TGTGCCAGCAGTTGGCCAACAGATACGCAGTATTTT; CDR3 protein: CASSWPTDTQYF
D gene: NA; V gene: TRBV5-6; J gene: TRBJ2-3; clone size: NA; CDR3 length: 15; CDR3 DNA: TGTGCCAGCAGCCCGCAACAGGTGAGCACAGATACGCAGTATTTT; CDR3 protein: CASSPQQVSTDTQYF
D gene: NA; V gene: TRBV27; J gene: TRBJ2-5; clone size: few; CDR3 length: 13; CDR3 DNA: TGTGCCAGCAGCCATCCCCCTCAAGAGACCCAGTACTTC; CDR3 protein: CASSHPPQETQYF